This T cell receptor beta chain appears in the sequencing data of a study of T cells in Graves' hyperthyroidism and ophthalmopathy. Concerning this clonotype itself: Antigen specificity is unknown.

When ophthalmopathy did not progress within 18 months, Graves' hyperthyroidism was considered stable. Study findings and constraints: A model built on 13 V-J features separated ophthalmopathy from stable hyperthyroidism. Also found in blood were most expanded thyroid clonotypes above 0.001.

The CDR3 regions of TCR beta were amplified from RNA transcripts. HTBI primers were the set used in a first-round RT-PCR of the TCR CDR3. TCRdb itself ran the multiplex PCR reads through MiXCR, one entry per CDR3 protein. The table shows under 700,000 distinct CDR3 sequences, with roughly 46% occurring only once. The clonotype was recovered from a woman under 30 with Graves' hyperthyroidism. The specimen was peripheral blood or thyroid tissue (not recorded which).

CDR3 region: CASSFRTGEDPYGYTF. The CDR3 DNA sequence: TGTGCCAGCAGCTTCCGGACAGGGGAGGACCCTTATGGCTACACCTTC. The chain employs TRBV9 and TRBJ1-2; TRBD1 matches 9 bases. V shed 4 bases, J shed 5 bases, and the junction held 12 bases outside the gene matches. The CDR3 sequence is 16 residues long. Germline V gives CDR1 SGDLS, CDR2 YYNGEE.